This TCR beta chain comes out of a study of shared clonotypes between healthy human individuals. Donors were healthy HIV-negative adults without recent acute infections or vaccinations. The germline V and J ends were trimmed by 4 bases and 11 bases, with 12 bases remaining between them. Germline CDR1 reads SGHAT; CDR2 reads FQNNGV. The length of the CDR3 is 12 residues. TCRdb's table, derived via immunoSEQ multiplex PCR, lists solely in-frame clones and lacks some. The profile covers hundreds of thousands of clones, with approximately 97% appearing a single time and roughly 0.055% taken by the ten largest.

The rearrangement joins TRBV11-2 to TRBJ2-1; possibly TRBD1 for D (6 bases). Sequenced material: naive CD4+ T cells sorted from blood. The sample's subset: CD45RA+ positively selected. This receptor was obtained from a woman in her twenties or thirties in good health. In nucleotides, the CDR3 is TGTGCCAGCAGCTCTGGGACACGGCAGCAGTTCTTC. Its translation is CASSSGTRQQFF.